Detailed here is one T cell receptor (beta chain). The data originate from a study of blood T cells in healthy people across ages. Then a second PCR, running roughly 6 to 11 cycles, was carried out with a sample-barcoded 5' primer and a J-beta primer mix. TCRdb itself ran the 5' RACE reads through MiXCR, one entry per CDR3 protein. The repertoire holds some 730,000 distinct CDR3 sequences, with 20% to 25% as singletons. This CDR3 has 13 amino acids. The V gene's germline CDR1 is DFQATT and CDR2 SNEGSKA (reference sequence). V shed 3 bases and J shed 8 bases, with 16 bases lying between them. The material sequenced was blood. V gene TRBV20-1 combines with J gene TRBJ1-2; D gene uncertain. This receptor was obtained from a man in his 70s in good health. CDR3 DNA sequence: TGCAGTGCTAGTCCCACTGACTTAGGCGGCTACACCTTC. Amino acid sequence: CSASPTDLGGYTF.